This T cell receptor (beta chain) was observed in a study of cytomegalovirus exposure and HLA in healthy donors. General study findings and limits: In a later analysis, HLA-associated beta chains showed higher expansion and lower generation probabilities than comparable chains.

Primers for the PCR totalled 60 Vbeta and 13 Jbeta. Method: immunoSEQ multiplex PCR; TCRdb's copy keeps in-frame clones and lacks some. The sample lists 150,000 or so clones, 75% to 85% occurring once. The CDR3 spans 15 residues. With V trimmed by 0 bases and J by 2 bases, 3 bases remained unmatched. From germline, CDR1 is SGDLS and CDR2 YYNGEE. To note about this clone: Its target is not known.

The TCR sequence derives from a young man in good health and CMV-seropositive. Sequencing was done on a sample of PBMCs. The chain couples TRBV9 to TRBJ2-3; 7 bases map to TRBD2. The CDR3: CASSVEAGNTDTQYF. CDR3 DNA sequence: TGTGCCAGCAGCGTAGAAGCGGGAAACACAGATACGCAGTATTTT.